The entry below gives a single T cell receptor beta chain sequence along with its context. This clone occurred a few times. It has no known antigen specificity. The protein recorded in TCRdb does not match the translated DNA at residue 12; the protein presented here comes from translating the DNA. The gene names and germline sequences given are murine. The sequenced fragment ends 3 residues before the CDR3 boundary, so the rest is inferred from the germline J gene. The library was made by the immunoSEQ multiplex PCR assay. RNA was extracted from all samples and reverse transcribed into cDNA as template for TCR sequencing. SuperScript III was used for first-strand cDNA synthesis, primed with a 2:1 mix of oligo-dT and random hexamers. A synthetic immune receptor repertoire was used to assess amplification bias, and residual bias was removed computationally. Libraries were sequenced on Illumina HiSeq with 60 bp reads covering the CDR3, read from J toward V. The authors processed their data as follows. After raw reads were preprocessed to remove errors, the CDR3 was defined following IMGT conventions as running from the conserved cysteine to phenylalanine. Clonality was computed as 1 minus the Shannon entropy, with the entropy normalized by log2 of the number of productive unique TCRs. Whether scalp clones were CD4 or CD8 was inferred by matching scalp TCRbeta sequences against CD4 and CD8 repertoires sorted from blood. TCRdb took this table from immuneACCESS and kept in-frame rearrangements with V and J called. Such tables lack part of the clones; where checked against another copy, unresolved V genes explain under half of the gap, and the rest is unexplained. Clone size and the V and J calls come from that table; the DNA yielded D and trimming. This sample was tabulated with around 20,000 clones, among which there are no singletons. 31% of the sample lies in the top ten.

The sample originates from a study of CD8+ T cells in alopecia areata (dated by TCRdb to the late 2010s). A note on the overall study: Skin from C3H/HeJ donors with spontaneous alopecia (about 6-13 months old) was grafted onto female C3H/HeJ recipients aged roughly 6-11 weeks. In both human patients and the C3H/HeJ mouse model, the study applied high-throughput TCRbeta sequencing to look at T cell clonal expansion in alopecia areata. Scalp tissue and sorted CD4+ and CD8+ peripheral blood T cells from patchy and totalis/universalis alopecia areata patients and from healthy controls were covered by human TCRbeta sequencing. Scalp clonality was compared among normal scalp (n=4), patchy alopecia areata scalp (n=8), and alopecia totalis/universalis scalp (n=8). The RNA source kit depended on sample type: the PAXgene miRNA kit for fixed scalp, the miRNeasy kit for PBMCs, and the RNeasy kit for mouse skin. Amplification of TCRbeta CDR3 regions was done by immunoSEQ multiplex PCR using 35 Vbeta forward primers and 13 Jbeta reverse primers.

Overall study results and their limits: Compared with normal scalp, lesional scalp, particularly in alopecia totalis/universalis, had higher clonality and more expanded CD8+ clones, which suggests antigenic drive. Resident alphabeta T cells in normal human skin are also sequenced, complicating scalp TCR repertoire analysis, unlike mouse skin dominated by gammadelta T cells. TCR sequences shared between patients were less clear than in mice, possibly partly because of HLA diversity in the patient population.

The V end loses 4 bases and the J end loses 4 bases, and a stretch of 12 bases separates them. The CDR1 and CDR2 encoded by the germline V gene (reference sequence) are FNHDT and SITEND. The CDR3, from cysteine to phenylalanine, totals 15 residues. The CDR3 was read in part: 36 bases, with the frame set at base 1. Cells from pooled mouse cutaneous lymph nodes were stained for CD4, CD8alpha, NKG2D, NKG2ACE and other markers and then sorted on a BD Influx. Here the chain combines TRBV19 and TRBJ1-6, with the D gene not confidently named. TRBJ1-6 falls under the ORF class, with uncertain function. This TCR was sampled from a C3H/HeJ mouse with alopecia areata. The MHC haplotype that this mouse strain carries is H2-k. The sequenced sample was CD8+ T cells sorted from a lymph node. The CDR3 region: CASSFRHGYNSPLYF. Incomplete CDR3 DNA: TGTGCCAGCAGTTTTCGACACGGATATAATTCGCCC.